This T cell receptor (beta chain) was observed in a study of Graves' ophthalmopathy and Graves' hyperthyroidism listed by TCRdb under 2018. Broadly, across the study: Peripheral blood was collected before any treatment was given, at the time of initial diagnosis. A discovery set of about 99 patients (around 45 ophthalmopathy, 55 to 60 stable hyperthyroidism) was enrolled to explore V-J signatures distinguishing ophthalmopathy from hyperthyroidism. TCR beta repertoire signatures were used to distinguish Graves' ophthalmopathy from Graves' hyperthyroidism and to predict progression to ophthalmopathy. The independent validation cohort included approximately 19 hyperthyroidism patients plus 17 patients who later progressed from hyperthyroidism to ophthalmopathy. In total, 135 blood samples were TCR-sequenced: approximately 40 ophthalmopathy, some 75 hyperthyroidism and some 17 hyperthyroidism-to-ophthalmopathy patients. After sampling, hyperthyroidism patients received methimazole starting at 30 mg daily, and ophthalmopathy patients received high-dose intravenous methylprednisolone. The 75 to 100 discovery patients were randomly divided into training and test sets at a 7:3 ratio. In more than five hyperthyroidism patients, T-cell repertoires of thyroid tissue and blood were compared.

Stable hyperthyroidism was defined as no progression to ophthalmopathy within 18 months of follow-up. Hyperthyroidism patients were newly diagnosed, were aged 18 to 65 years, and had a disease duration under 2 months. Patients were excluded if they had other autoimmune diseases, uncontrolled infections, pregnancy or lactation. Clinical symptoms, serum thyroxine, TRAb, thyroid ultrasound and orbital computed tomography were used for diagnosis. PBMCs were isolated from 7.5 to 10 ml of fresh peripheral blood by Ficoll-Paque density gradient centrifugation. Trizol reagent was used to extract the total RNA, and its quality was then checked on an Agilent 2100 Bioanalyzer. TCR beta CDR3 regions were amplified from RNA transcripts for repertoire sequencing. A first-round RT-PCR used HTBI primers with the Qiagen OneStep RT-PCR kit, followed by a second-round multiplex PCR, size selection and purification. The libraries underwent paired-end sequencing with 100 bp reads on an Illumina HiSeq2000. As for how the authors treated the data: SOAPnuke was used to process the reads, throwing out any read that had adapters, had uncalled bases, had a mean Phred below 15, or lacked an exact constant-primer or identifier match. COPE v1.2.5 was used to merge the high-quality paired reads. Each unique nucleotide sequence was defined as a clonotype, and clonotypes were aligned to IMGT TRB V, D and J references with MiTCR v1.1. The analysis was limited to V-J combinations with a frequency above 0.0001, which together covered 99.2% of repertoires. A TCR clonal expansion and chaos score per V-J combination was defined as the ratio of F50 clonal expansion to chaos observed in the TCRdist matrix. Welch's t-statistics and random forest were used to reduce the features to around 13 V-J combinations, which were then used as input to a naive Bayes classifier. The similarity between thyroid and blood repertoires was quantified using the Morisita-Horn index. The public reads were reprocessed in TCRdb via fastp at Q25 and MiXCR, keeping in-frame beta chains. Each entry merges the rows of one CDR3 protein and shows their most common DNA and genes. TCRdb assigned the V and J calls; the authors' analysis was not used. Recorded for this sample are 680,000 or so distinct CDR3 sequences; over 20% of them occurred a single time. The leading ten clones occupy more than 5.5% of the sample.

Points the paper makes about the study in general: In validation, the model predicted ophthalmopathy progression with about 71% sensitivity and approximately 75% specificity; roughly 11 predicted patients were CT-confirmed with GO in a median of around 6.5 months. Most expanded thyroid clonotypes with a frequency above 0.001 also appeared in blood, which suggests that blood repertoires may reflect the immune response in the thyroid. In cross-validation, the 13-signature model distinguished ophthalmopathy from stable hyperthyroidism with 85% to 90% sensitivity and about 84% specificity, and in the test set the corresponding values were approximately 80% and 75%. Sample size was not statistically predetermined, and group allocation was not concealed from the investigators.

This clonotype was recorded at least ten times. Its antigen specificity is not known. The record has no base qualities; no much larger clone is one base away. CDR1 and CDR2, looked up from the germline V gene (reference sequence), are PRHDT and FYEKMQ. The junction shows trimming of 2 bases on V and 2 bases on J, plus 22 bases between the germline ends. Counted from cysteine to phenylalanine, this CDR3 has 18 amino acids. Only CDR3 DNA is held: 54 bases, read in frame from base 1. This TCR was sampled from a woman aged 18-30 years with stable Graves' hyperthyroidism. Some clones in this sample may be carry-over from other donors' samples. Donor details come from another sample of the same person, matched by shared clones. The specimen sequenced was peripheral blood. The chain links TRBV13 with TRBJ2-7; TRBD1 might be the D gene, on 6 matching bases. The CDR3 here reads CASSLIGSWGRNPYEQYF. The nucleotide sequence reads TGTGCCAGCAGCTTAATCGGGTCATGGGGGCGGAACCCCTACGAGCAGTACTTC.